The 5 T cell receptor beta chains below were found in one sample sequenced in a study of post-analysis software for immune sequencing data. Whole-study results and caveats: Patients carried roughly 5 TRBV segments more frequently than controls did, and TRBV5-6, TRBV5-1 and TRBV20-1 were among them.

Their antigen targets remain unknown. Researchers reported that TCR beta cDNA libraries carried unique molecular identifiers. TCRdb re-derived calls from the PCR reads in MiXCR, one entry per CDR3 protein. The sample shows around 500,000 distinct CDR3 sequences, roughly 34% of them seen only once. Material: blood. Receptors were obtained from a girl younger than 18 with multiple sclerosis.

The chain employs TRBV20-1 and TRBJ2-5, with 7 bases fitting TRBD1. In germline, CDR1 is DFQATT, CDR2 SNEGSKA (reference sequence). The CDR3 contains 15 residues. After removal of 0 bases from V and 3 bases from J, the junction contained 7 bases not matched to a gene. The CDR3 spells CSARDLWTGEETQYF. The CDR3 coding sequence is TGCAGTGCTAGAGATCTTTGGACAGGTGAAGAGACCCAGTACTTC.

This clonotype was seen only a few times. The CDR3 sequence: CSAPDLFGQGIETQYF. CDR3 DNA sequence: TGCAGTGCTCCCGACTTATTCGGACAGGGGATTGAGACCCAGTACTTC. The V gene is TRBV20-1, the J gene TRBJ2-5; 9 nucleotides match TRBD1. V lost 5 bases, J lost 5 bases, and 15 bases stayed unmatched. The CDR3 covers 16 residues. Germline V gene data show CDR1 as DFQATT and CDR2 as SNEGSKA (reference sequence).

The chain joins TRBV12-3 or TRBV12-4 to TRBJ2-7; perhaps TRBD1 as D (6 bases). V was pared by 3 bases and J by 1 base, with 10 bases between. The CDR3 loop spans 14 amino acids. This CDR3 reads CASSFEGVSYEQYF. The CDR3 region has the DNA TGTGCCAGCAGTTTTGAGGGGGTATCCTACGAGCAGTACTTC.

This clonotype was counted between two and nine times. The genes are TRBV20-1 and TRBJ2-1; 10 nucleotides line up with TRBD2. CDR1 is DFQATT and CDR2 is SNEGSKA in the germline V gene (reference sequence). The CDR3 is 16 residues long. J gave up 6 bases and V 4 bases, and 12 bases lay outside the gene matches. CDR3 in DNA: TGCAGTGCTACCCTTAAGAGCGGGGGGGATCCCAATGAGCAGTTCTTC. It codes for CSATLKSGGDPNEQFF.

This clonotype was counted many times. The CDR3 here is CASSEGQGYGYTF. The CDR3 DNA sequence: TGTGCCAGCAGTGAAGGGCAGGGCTATGGCTACACCTTC. The V and J genes are TRBV2 and TRBJ1-2; possibly TRBD1 for D (5 bases). The CDR3 length is 13 residues. Trimming took off 1 base at V and 4 bases at J, with 7 bases between the two ends. Germline loops: CDR1 SNHLY, CDR2 FYNNEI.